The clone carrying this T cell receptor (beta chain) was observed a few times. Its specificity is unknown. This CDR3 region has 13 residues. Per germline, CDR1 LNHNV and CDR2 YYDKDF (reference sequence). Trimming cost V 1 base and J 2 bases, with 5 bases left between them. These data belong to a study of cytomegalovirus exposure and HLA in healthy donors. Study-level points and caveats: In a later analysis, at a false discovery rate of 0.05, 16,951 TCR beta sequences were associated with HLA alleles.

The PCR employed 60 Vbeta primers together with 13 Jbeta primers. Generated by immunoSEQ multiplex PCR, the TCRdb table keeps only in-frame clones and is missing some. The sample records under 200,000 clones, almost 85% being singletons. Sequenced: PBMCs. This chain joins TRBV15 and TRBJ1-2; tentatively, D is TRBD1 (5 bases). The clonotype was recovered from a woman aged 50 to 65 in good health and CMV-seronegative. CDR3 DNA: TGTGCCACCAGCAGAGCAGGGAACTATGGCTACACCTTC. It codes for CATSRAGNYGYTF. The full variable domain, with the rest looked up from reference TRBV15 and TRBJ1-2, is DAMVIQNPRYQVTQFGKPVTLSCSQTLNHNVMYWYQQKSSQAPKLLFHYYDKDFNNEADTPDNFQSRRPNTSFCFLDIRSPGLGDTAMYLCATSRAGNYGYTFGSGTRLTVV.